This T cell receptor (beta chain) was found in a study of blood T cells in healthy people across ages. Whenever a sample was processed, at least 6.5 million PBMCs were isolated. For the second PCR, which ran for about 6 to 12 cycles, a sample-barcoded 5' primer and a J-beta primer mix were used. Each sample provided no less than 2.5 million CDR3-containing paired-end reads. TCRdb reprocessed the 5' RACE reads with MiXCR, giving one entry per CDR3 protein. In the table there are about 620,000 distinct CDR3 sequences, under 25% of which are singletons. The ends were cut back, 7 bases at V and 0 bases at J, with 16 bases in the middle. CDR3 length: 16 amino acids. CDR1 MNHEY and CDR2 SMNVEV come from the germline V gene (reference sequence). Overall study results and limits: When set beside aged donors, long-lived donors presented more naive CD4+ cells and higher diversity.

This clonotype was picked up a small number of times. What it binds is not known. This TCR was recovered from a man aged 65 to 79 in good health. J is TRBJ2-1 and V is TRBV27; D ambiguous. What was sequenced was blood. The CDR3 reads CASNQNSISSYNEQFF. The CDR3, as DNA: TGTGCCAGCAACCAGAACTCGATCAGCTCCTACAATGAGCAGTTCTTC.